The next 29 T cell receptor beta chains were all read from a single sample in a study of blood T cells in healthy people across ages. The second PCR ran about 6 to 12 cycles with a sample-barcoded 5' primer and J-beta primers. From the 5' RACE reads, TCRdb called clonotypes with MiXCR, one entry per CDR3 protein. The sample lists about 800,000 distinct CDR3 sequences, 55% to 75% seen once, with about 20% in the top ten. Material for sequencing was blood. These receptors were obtained from a man aged 30 to 39 in good health.

This chain connects TRBV2 to TRBJ2-5; D might be TRBD1 (5 bases). The germline V gene has CDR1 SNHLY and CDR2 FYNNEI. The CDR3 sequence is 15 residues long. Trimming took 7 bases from V and 4 from J, leaving 19 bases between them. The DNA for the CDR3 is TGTGCCAGCACATCTCAGGGAACGGATAGAGAGACCCAGTACTTC. It is translated as CASTSQGTDRETQYF.

This clonotype was seen a few times. The chain is built from TRBV25-1 and TRBJ2-7; possibly TRBD1 for D (6 bases). This CDR3 is built from 13 residues. CDR1 and CDR2 (germline): MGHDK, SYGVNS. Deletions cut 4 bases from V and 1 base from J, with 8 bases between. The CDR3 loop reads CASSGTVSYEQYF. CDR3 nucleotide sequence: TGTGCCAGCAGTGGGACAGTGTCCTACGAGCAGTACTTC.

The chain links TRBV27 to TRBJ1-2; the D gene is possibly TRBD1 (6 bases). CDR3 length: 13 amino acids. Per the germline V gene, CDR1 is MNHEY and CDR2 is SMNVEV (reference sequence). Deletions cut 6 bases from V and 4 bases from J, with 12 bases between. For the CDR3, the DNA is TGTGCCAGCAGGGCCCGGACAGTCTATGGCTACACCTTC. It specifies CASRARTVYGYTF.

The CDR3 protein is CASSYSRGLAGGQETQYF. Here the CDR3 DNA reads TGTGCCAGCAGTTACTCCCGAGGACTAGCGGGAGGGCAAGAGACCCAGTACTTC. The chain recombines TRBV6-2 or TRBV6-3 with TRBJ2-5, with 15 bases lining up with TRBD2. V trimming: 0 bases; J trimming: 2 bases; junction bases outside the gene matches: 4. The CDR3 has 18 amino acids. CDR1 and CDR2 (germline): MNHEY, SVGEGT.

The chain recombines TRBV29-1 with TRBJ1-1; D gene unclear. Between the trimmed V and J ends, which lost 4 bases and 2 bases, there was a span of 8 bases. The germline V gene encodes CDR1 SQVTM and CDR2 ANQGSEA. The CDR3 spans 12 residues. In nucleotides, the CDR3 is TGCAGCGTTGGGGCTAGAAACACTGAAGCTTTCTTT. This translates into CSVGARNTEAFF. The full variable domain, its missing parts supplied by reference TRBV29-1 and TRBJ1-1, is SAVISQKPSRDICQRGTSLTIQCQVDSQVTMMFWYRQQPGQSLTLIATANQGSEATYESGFVIDKFPISRPNLTFSTLTVSNMSPEDSSIYLCSVGARNTEAFFGQGTRLTVV.

The J gene is TRBJ2-2, the V gene TRBV6-2 or TRBV6-3; D possibly corresponds to TRBD1 (6 bases). Germline V gene lookup returns CDR1 MNHEY and CDR2 SVGEGT. The CDR3 has 15 residues. V gave up 6 bases and J gave up 3 bases, with 14 bases separating them. The CDR3 is CASSAHRADTGELFF. In DNA form, the CDR3 reads TGTGCCAGCAGCGCTCACAGGGCCGACACCGGGGAGCTGTTTTTT.

The rearrangement links TRBV12-3 or TRBV12-4 to TRBJ1-1; D uncertain. Deletions cut 7 bases from V and 1 base from J, with 10 bases between. The CDR3 loop spans 13 amino acids. The CDR3 nucleotides are TGTGCCAGCACCTCCTCTAGGAACACTGAAGCTTTCTTT. Residues: CASTSSRNTEAFF.

The rearrangement links TRBV6-6 to TRBJ2-1; perhaps TRBD1 as D (6 bases). In germline, CDR1 is MNHNY, CDR2 SVGAGI (reference sequence). V dropped 6 bases and J dropped 13 bases, with 13 bases sitting between them. This CDR3 is built from 11 residues. The CDR3 region is CASRTTGDQFF. DNA for the CDR3: TGTGCCAGCAGGACGACAGGAGATCAGTTCTTC.

V is TRBV29-1 and J is TRBJ2-3, with 8 bases that match TRBD2. In germline, CDR1 is SQVTM, CDR2 ANQGSEA. The CDR3 consists of 17 residues. Unmatched junction bases numbered 13, after V lost 1 base and J lost 4 bases. CDR3 sequence: CSVEAWMAGGRADTQYF. CDR3 in DNA: TGCAGCGTTGAAGCGTGGATGGCGGGAGGAAGGGCAGATACGCAGTATTTT.

This sequence joins TRBV5-6 and TRBJ2-5; TRBD1 is a possible D gene (5 bases). This CDR3 contains 14 residues. The ends were cut back, 1 base at V and 3 bases at J, with 10 bases in the middle. Per the germline V gene, CDR1 is SGHDT and CDR2 is YYEEEE. CDR3 in amino acids: CASSLLDIKETQYF. The CDR3 nucleotides are TGTGCCAGCAGCTTGTTGGACATTAAAGAGACCCAGTACTTC.

The chain couples TRBV20-1 to TRBJ2-5; D ambiguous. The J call may be faulty, since TRBJ2-7 better matches the DNA end. The CDR3 extends over 14 amino acids. Germline CDR1 reads DFQATT; CDR2 reads SNEGSKA (reference sequence). The CDR3 coding sequence is TGCAGTGCTAGACTAGGACGCCCCCATCGCGAGCAGTACTTC. Its translation: CSARLGRPHREQYF.

The CDR3 DNA reads as TGTGCCAGCAGTTTATCATGGTCCCGGGACAGCTATGGCTACACCTTC. It is translated as CASSLSWSRDSYGYTF. The V and J genes are TRBV12-3 or TRBV12-4 and TRBJ1-2; 7 positions agree with TRBD1. This CDR3 is 16 amino acids long. J was trimmed by 4 bases and V by 2 bases; bases with no gene match: 10.

The rearrangement uses TRBV6-1 and TRBJ2-1, with 10 bases aligning to TRBD2. The CDR3 is 17 amino acids. Germline V gene sequence: CDR1 MNHNS, CDR2 SASEGT. Germline trimming cut 2 bases from V and 5 bases from J; bases unmatched to any gene: 9. The CDR3 loop reads CASSEFGLAGANNEQFF. CDR3 nucleotides: TGTGCCAGCAGTGAATTCGGGCTAGCGGGGGCCAACAATGAGCAGTTCTTC.

This clonotype was seen only a few times. The V gene is TRBV5-1, the J gene TRBJ2-5; no firm D call. CDR1 and CDR2 (germline): SGHRS, YFSETQ. V was clipped by 4 bases and J by 5 bases, with 12 bases between them. This CDR3 region has 13 residues. The DNA for the CDR3 is TGCGCCAGCAGCATAGCCCCGGAGGAGACCCAGTACTTC. Encoded protein: CASSIAPEETQYF.

This rearrangement joins TRBV7-2 to TRBJ1-5; possible D gene TRBD1, 5 bases. Germline loops: CDR1 SGHTA, CDR2 FQGNSA. Trimming removed 5 bases from V and 8 bases from J, with 13 bases in between. This CDR3 is 13 amino acids long. The CDR3 DNA reads as TGTGCCAGCAGCCTCACGGGAGGGGAGCCCCAGCATTTT. It codes for CASSLTGGEPQHF.

J is TRBJ1-1 and V is TRBV20-1, with a tentative D call TRBD1 (5 bases). This CDR3 spans 14 amino acids. Germline lookup yields CDR1 DFQATT and CDR2 SNEGSKA (reference sequence). V was cut by 5 bases and J by 4 bases, with 17 bases left in between. The CDR3 protein is CSAPVPGTLTEAFF. CDR3 DNA sequence: TGCAGTGCTCCCGTACCGGGGACCCTCACTGAAGCTTTCTTT.

In regard to this clonotype: One end of the junction fails to match germline, which may point to a read error. The chain recombines TRBV20-1 with TRBJ2-4; D might be TRBD2 (6 bases). Germline assignment: CDR1 DFQATT and CDR2 SNEGSKA (reference sequence). There are 13 residues in the CDR3. This CDR3 reads CSARGGAENIQYF. DNA of the CDR3: TGCAGTGCTAGGGGGGGAGCCGAAAACATTCAGTACTTC.

This rearrangement joins TRBV12-3 or TRBV12-4 to TRBJ2-5, with D maybe TRBD1 (6 bases). V lost 8 bases and J 5 bases, leaving 9 bases between the germline ends. The CDR3 runs to 11 residues. The CDR3 loop is CASQGSETQYF. The CDR3 DNA reads TGTGCCAGCCAGGGGTCGGAGACCCAGTACTTC.

This clonotype was detected only a few times. The CDR3 coding sequence is TGTGCCAGCAGTCCCGGGACAAACAACGTCCTGACTTTC. Translating gives CASSPGTNNVLTF. The chain carries TRBV7-2 and TRBJ2-6, with D possibly matching TRBD1 (6 bases). The CDR3 contains 13 residues. The V and J ends lost 6 bases and 9 bases respectively, with 12 bases between them. Germline V gene data show CDR1 as SGHTA and CDR2 as FQGNSA.

This clonotype was counted between two and nine times. V gene TRBV6-2 or TRBV6-3 combines with J gene TRBJ2-7; TRBD1 matches at 9 bases. V shed 7 bases and J 0 bases; nucleotides not matched to a gene: 4. The CDR3 sequence is 14 residues long. The germline V gene has CDR1 MNHEY and CDR2 SVGEGT. CDR3 protein: CASIRQGVSYEQYF. CDR3 bases: TGTGCCAGCATCAGACAGGGGGTCTCCTACGAGCAGTACTTC.

The chain has TRBV7-2 and TRBJ2-7, with 10 nucleotides matching TRBD1. Germline V gene data show CDR1 as SGHTA and CDR2 as FQGNSA. J was trimmed by 6 bases and V by 1 base; bases with no gene match: 3. This CDR3 contains 14 residues. The CDR3 nucleotides are TGTGCCAGCAGCTTAGAGACAGGGGGCGGCGAGCAGTACTTC. Residues: CASSLETGGGEQYF.

The genes are TRBV12-3 or TRBV12-4 and TRBJ2-3; TRBD2 matches 9 bases. Losses at the gene ends were 7 bases for V and 8 bases for J; bases not matched to a gene: 16. The CDR3 consists of 16 residues. CDR3 in DNA: TGTGCCAGCACCGATCCCGGGAGCGGGAGGCGGAGTACGCAGTATTTT. Translated, it gives CASTDPGSGRRSTQYF.

Note on this clonotype: A much bigger clone sits one base away, suggesting this may be a read error. This chain uses TRBV10-3 with TRBJ1-1; no firm D call. The CDR3 is 12 amino acids. The germline CDR1 and CDR2 sequences are ENHRY and SYGVKD. CDR3 in amino acids: CATARTVTGAFF. CDR3 sequence (DNA): TGTGCCACGGCAAGGACTGTGACTGGAGCTTTCTTT.

The chain has TRBV24-1 and TRBJ2-5; 8 bases match TRBD2. In germline, CDR1 is KGHDR, CDR2 SFDVKD. The CDR3 totals 16 residues. The V and J ends lost 0 bases and 11 bases, in that order; junction bases with no gene match: 13. This CDR3 is CATSDLQGLEHNEQYF. In DNA, the CDR3 is TGTGCCACCAGTGATTTGCAGGGACTAGAGCACAATGAGCAGTACTTC.

The genes are TRBV4-2 and TRBJ2-7, with TRBD2 identical over 8 bases. V lost 3 bases, J lost 3 bases, and 10 bases stayed unmatched. Germline lookup yields CDR1 LGHNA and CDR2 YNFKEQ. The CDR3 sequence is 16 residues long. The CDR3 nucleotides are TGTGCCAGCAGCCAGAAGACCGGGGGGGATTACTACGAGCAGTACTTC. Encoded protein: CASSQKTGGDYYEQYF.

V gene TRBV20-1 combines with J gene TRBJ1-5; D is ambiguous. In germline, CDR1 is DFQATT, CDR2 SNEGSKA (reference sequence). Trimming pared 1 base from V and 0 bases from J, leaving 19 bases between. There are 18 residues in the CDR3. The CDR3 here is CSARAMDGTKTSNQPQHF. Written as DNA, the CDR3 is TGCAGTGCTAGAGCCATGGACGGTACCAAAACTAGCAATCAGCCCCAGCATTTT.

This clonotype showed up just a few times. The chain joins TRBV6-2 or TRBV6-3 to TRBJ2-3, with 7 positions matching TRBD1. This CDR3 comprises 13 residues. Germline-derived CDR1 and CDR2 are MNHEY and SVGEGT. The V gene end was trimmed by 6 bases and the J gene end by 1 base; junction bases not matched to a gene: 1. In DNA form, the CDR3 reads TGTGCCAGCAGCGGACAGGGCACAGATACGCAGTATTTT. Translation gives CASSGQGTDTQYF.

V gene TRBV12-3 or TRBV12-4 combines with J gene TRBJ2-7; D uncertain. The V end lost 4 bases, the J end lost 0 bases, and 13 bases lay between the germline ends. CDR3 length equals 15 residues. The CDR3 nucleotides are TGTGCCAGCAGTTCGACGCTACAGTTCTCCTACGAGCAGTACTTC. Protein sequence: CASSSTLQFSYEQYF.

This sequence joins TRBV19 and TRBJ2-3, with D tentatively TRBD1 or TRBD2 (5 bases each). V was clipped by 3 bases and J by 0 bases, with 10 bases between them. The CDR3 covers 15 residues. Germline assignment: CDR1 LNHDA and CDR2 SQIVND (reference sequence). CDR3 amino acids: CASSMLRGSTDTQYF. The CDR3 region has the DNA TGTGCCAGTAGTATGTTGAGGGGCAGCACAGATACGCAGTATTTT. The full variable domain, in which reference TRBV19 and TRBJ2-3 provide the parts outside the CDR3, is DGGITQSPKYLFRKEGQNVTLSCEQNLNHDAMYWYRQDPGQGLRLIYYSQIVNDFQKGDIAEGYSVSREKKESFPLTVTSAQKNPTAFYLCASSMLRGSTDTQYFGPGTRLTVL.